This paragraph reports one T cell receptor beta chain. Antigen unknown. The data originate from a study of PD-1 blockade in mismatch repair-deficient tumors. Findings of the study overall: Tumor-resident clones, often absent from pretreatment blood, expanded after pembrolizumab and then contracted.

V was trimmed by 4 bases and J by 7 bases, leaving 17 bases between them. This CDR3 has 14 residues. The V gene's germline CDR1 is SEHNR and CDR2 FQNEAQ (reference sequence). Sequencing was performed with immunoSEQ multiplex PCR; in TCRdb, only in-frame clones are kept and a portion is missing. The sample shows around 120,000 clones, more than 70% of them seen only once. The source was peripheral blood, collected approximately 69 weeks after starting pembrolizumab. The sequence was collected from an adult with mismatch repair-deficient cancer. The chain joins TRBV7-9 to TRBJ2-7, with D perhaps TRBD1 or TRBD2 (5 bases each). CDR3 DNA sequence: TGTGCCAGCAGCTCGGGGCAAGATCTACGAGAGCAGTACTTC. Translated: CASSSGQDLREQYF.